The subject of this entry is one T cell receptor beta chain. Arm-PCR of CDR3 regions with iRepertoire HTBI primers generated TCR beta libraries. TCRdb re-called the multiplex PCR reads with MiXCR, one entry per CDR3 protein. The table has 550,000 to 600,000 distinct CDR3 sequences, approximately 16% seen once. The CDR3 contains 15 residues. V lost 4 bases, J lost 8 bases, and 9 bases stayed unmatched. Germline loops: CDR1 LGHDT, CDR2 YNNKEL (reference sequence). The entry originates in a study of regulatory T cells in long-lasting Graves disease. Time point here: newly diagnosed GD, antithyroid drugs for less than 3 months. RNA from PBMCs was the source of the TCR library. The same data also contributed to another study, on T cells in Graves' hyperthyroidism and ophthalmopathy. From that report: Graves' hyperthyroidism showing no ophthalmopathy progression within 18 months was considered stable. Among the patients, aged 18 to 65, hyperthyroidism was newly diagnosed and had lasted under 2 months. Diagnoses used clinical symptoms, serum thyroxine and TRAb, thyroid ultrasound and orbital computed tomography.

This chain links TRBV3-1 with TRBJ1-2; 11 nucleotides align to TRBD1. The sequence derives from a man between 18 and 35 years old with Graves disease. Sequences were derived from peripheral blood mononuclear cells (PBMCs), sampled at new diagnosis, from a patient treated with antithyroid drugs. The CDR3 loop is CASSLRGQGAKGYTF. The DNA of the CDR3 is TGTGCCAGCAGCCTACGAGGACAGGGGGCGAAAGGCTACACCTTC. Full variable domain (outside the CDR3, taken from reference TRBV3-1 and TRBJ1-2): DTAVSQTPKYLVTQMGNDKSIKCEQNLGHDTMYWYKQDSKKFLKIMFSYNNKELIINETVPNRFSPKSPDKAHLNLHINSLELGDSAVYFCASSLRGQGAKGYTFGSGTRLTVV.